This TCR beta chain was captured by sequencing in a study of blood T cell repertoires in COVID-19. On the study more broadly: Samples taken during acute and convalescent COVID-19 were collected in the United States, Italy and Spain. Sources were T cells, B-cell-depleted T cells, or PBMCs; the material itself was cDNA or gDNA.

In the source study's methods: The authors estimated nucleated cell counts from reference gene primer amplification. TCRdb's table, derived via immunoSEQ multiplex PCR, lists solely in-frame clones and lacks some. That table supplies the V and J calls and clone size; D and trimming were determined from the DNA. The repertoire holds about 43,000 clones, with about four fifths as singletons. This receptor was taken from a woman aged 55-70 years with acute or convalescent COVID-19. What was sequenced was peripheral blood.

CDR3 loop: CASSLRVDGELFF. CDR3 nucleotide sequence: TGTGCCAGCAGCCTGCGGGTGGACGGGGAGCTGTTTTTT. This chain joins TRBV9 and TRBJ2-2, with D perhaps matching TRBD2 (5 bases). Deletions cut 4 bases from V and 7 bases from J, with 11 bases between. This CDR3 has 13 residues. Germline-derived CDR1 and CDR2 are SGDLS and YYNGEE.